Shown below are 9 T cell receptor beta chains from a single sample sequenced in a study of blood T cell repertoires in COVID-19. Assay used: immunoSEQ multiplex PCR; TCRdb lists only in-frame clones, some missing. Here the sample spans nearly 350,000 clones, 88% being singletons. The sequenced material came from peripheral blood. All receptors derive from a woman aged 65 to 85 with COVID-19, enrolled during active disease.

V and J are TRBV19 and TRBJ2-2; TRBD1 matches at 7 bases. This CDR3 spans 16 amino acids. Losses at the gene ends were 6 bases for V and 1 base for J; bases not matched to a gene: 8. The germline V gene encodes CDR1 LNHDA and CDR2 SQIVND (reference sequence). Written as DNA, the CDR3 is TGTGCCAGTAGCGTATCCGGGACAGTGAACACCGGGGAGCTGTTTTTT. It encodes CASSVSGTVNTGELFF.

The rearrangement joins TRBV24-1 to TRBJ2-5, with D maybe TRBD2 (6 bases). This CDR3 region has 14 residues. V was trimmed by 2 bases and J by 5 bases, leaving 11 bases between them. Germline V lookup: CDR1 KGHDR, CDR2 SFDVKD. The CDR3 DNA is TGTGCCACCAGTGATTCATTGGAGGGCGAGACCCAGTACTTC. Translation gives CATSDSLEGETQYF.

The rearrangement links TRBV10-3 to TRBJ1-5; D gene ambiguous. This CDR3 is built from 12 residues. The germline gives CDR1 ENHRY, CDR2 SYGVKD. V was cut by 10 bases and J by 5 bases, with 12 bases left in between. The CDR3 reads CATTNGDQPQHF. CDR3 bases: TGTGCCACAACAAACGGGGATCAGCCCCAGCATTTT.

Here the CDR3 DNA reads TGTGCCAGCAGCCTCCAGCGGGGGTTTTACAATGAGCAGTTCTTC. Protein sequence: CASSLQRGFYNEQFF. This chain links TRBV27 with TRBJ2-1, with TRBD2 matching over 8 bases. The CDR3 runs 15 residues. Germline assignment: CDR1 MNHEY and CDR2 SMNVEV (reference sequence). The V segment lost 6 bases and the J segment 4 bases; nucleotides outside the gene matches: 8.

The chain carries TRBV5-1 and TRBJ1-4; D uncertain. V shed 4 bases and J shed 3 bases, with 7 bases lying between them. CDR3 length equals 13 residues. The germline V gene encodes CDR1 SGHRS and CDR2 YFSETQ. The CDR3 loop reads CASSGDPNEKLFF. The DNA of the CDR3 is TGCGCCAGCAGCGGAGACCCTAATGAAAAACTGTTTTTT.

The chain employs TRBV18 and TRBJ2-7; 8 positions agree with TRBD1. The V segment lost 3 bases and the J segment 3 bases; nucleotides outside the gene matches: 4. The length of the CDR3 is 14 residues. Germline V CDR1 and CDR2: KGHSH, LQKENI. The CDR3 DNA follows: TGTGCCAGCTCACCTCGGACAGGGTACTACGAGCAGTACTTC. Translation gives CASSPRTGYYEQYF.

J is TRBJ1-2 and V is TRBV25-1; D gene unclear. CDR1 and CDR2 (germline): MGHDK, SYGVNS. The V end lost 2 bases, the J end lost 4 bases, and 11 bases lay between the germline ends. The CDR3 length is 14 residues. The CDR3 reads CASSETSDSYGYTF. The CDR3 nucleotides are TGTGCCAGCAGTGAAACCTCCGACTCCTATGGCTACACCTTC.

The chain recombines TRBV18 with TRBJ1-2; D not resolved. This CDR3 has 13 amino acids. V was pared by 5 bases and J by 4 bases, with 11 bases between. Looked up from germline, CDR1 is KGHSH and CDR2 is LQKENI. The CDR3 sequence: CASSTGGGYGYTF. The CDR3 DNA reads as TGTGCCAGCTCAACGGGAGGCGGCTATGGCTACACCTTC.

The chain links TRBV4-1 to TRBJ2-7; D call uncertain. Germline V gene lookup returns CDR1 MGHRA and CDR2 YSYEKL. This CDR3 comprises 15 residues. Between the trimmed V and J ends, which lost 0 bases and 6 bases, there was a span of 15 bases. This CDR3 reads CASSQELTTSGEQYF. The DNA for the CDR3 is TGCGCCAGCAGCCAAGAGCTCACTACCTCGGGCGAGCAGTACTTC.